The next 19 T cell receptor beta chains were all read from a single sample in a study of blood T cell repertoires in COVID-19 (dated by TCRdb to 2018 to 2021). The library was built by means of the immunoSEQ multiplex PCR assay. This immuneACCESS table, as held by TCRdb, lists in-frame sequences with V and J called but not all clones. Of the missing ones, under half trace to an unresolved V gene in checked studies; the others have no known cause. The table for this sample lists about 130,000 clones; 75% to 90% of them were counted only once. The leading ten clones occupy about 3.3% of the sample. The sample taken for sequencing was peripheral blood. The source of these receptors is a woman of 80 years or more with COVID-19, enrolled during active disease.

V usage is TRBV5-4 and J usage is TRBJ2-7, with TRBD2 identical over 9 bases. CDR3 size: 13 residues. Germline-derived CDR1 and CDR2 are SGHNT and YYREEE (reference sequence). After removal of 3 bases from V and 2 bases from J, the junction contained 0 bases not matched to a gene. The CDR3 DNA is TGTGCCAGCAGCTCTAGCGGGACCTACGAGCAGTACTTC. It is translated as CASSSSGTYEQYF.

The chain combines TRBV5-6 with TRBJ2-3; 11 nucleotides agree with TRBD2. This CDR3 region has 15 residues. The germline gives CDR1 SGHDT, CDR2 YYEEEE. Trimming removed 4 bases from V and 6 bases from J; junction bases left unmatched: 7. The CDR3 loop reads CASSPTSGRKDTQYF. The CDR3 coding sequence is TGTGCCAGCAGCCCCACTAGCGGGAGAAAGGATACGCAGTATTTT. Full variable domain (remainder filled in from reference TRBV5-6 and TRBJ2-3): DAGVTQSPTHLIKTRGQQVTLRCSPKSGHDTVSWYQQALGQGPQFIFQYYEEEERQRGNFPDRFSGHQFPNYSSELNVNALLLGDSALYLCASSPTSGRKDTQYFGPGTRLTVL.

Comments on this clone: An end of the junction does not agree with germline; a read error may underlie this. Other DNA sequences in the sample encode the same CDR3. The rearrangement links TRBV19 to TRBJ2-3; TRBD1 aligns across 9 bases. The length of the CDR3 is 15 residues. Per the germline V gene, CDR1 is LNHDA and CDR2 is SQIVND (reference sequence). The CDR3 loop reads CASRTGTGTTDTQYF. DNA of the CDR3: TGCGCCAGTAGAACCGGGACAGGGACCACAGATACGCAGTATTTT.

The chain is built from TRBV11-2 and TRBJ2-2; D not certain. The CDR3 has 14 residues. Germline V gives CDR1 SGHAT, CDR2 FQNNGV. V dropped 0 bases and J dropped 1 base, with 3 bases sitting between them. The CDR3 sequence: CASSLDRNTGELFF. Here the CDR3 DNA reads TGTGCCAGCAGCTTAGACAGGAACACCGGGGAGCTGTTTTTT.

The V gene is TRBV28, the J gene TRBJ1-2, with D unclear. The CDR3 is 14 residues long. CDR1 and CDR2 from the germline V gene are MDHEN and SYDVKM. The V and J ends lost 4 bases and 2 bases respectively, with 11 bases between them. The CDR3 spells CASSSPPENYGYTF. The CDR3 region has the DNA TGTGCCAGCAGTTCCCCGCCGGAGAACTATGGCTACACCTTC.

This clone appeared a few times. The rearrangement links TRBV5-1 to TRBJ2-7, with 8 bases matching TRBD2. J was trimmed by 1 base and V by 4 bases; bases with no gene match: 10. This CDR3 spans 16 amino acids. The germline gives CDR1 SGHRS, CDR2 YFSETQ. CDR3 sequence: CASSLGVVAGSYEQYF. CDR3 in DNA: TGCGCCAGCAGCCTTGGCGTGGTAGCGGGGTCCTACGAGCAGTACTTC. The full variable domain, completed using reference TRBV5-1 and TRBJ2-7, is KAGVTQTPRYLIKTRGQQVTLSCSPISGHRSVSWYQQTPGQGLQFLFEYFSETQRNKGNFPGRFSGRQFSNSRSEMNVSTLELGDSALYLCASSLGVVAGSYEQYFGPGTRLTVT.

This chain joins TRBV5-4 and TRBJ2-5; perhaps TRBD1 as D (5 bases). This CDR3 spans 12 amino acids. Trimming stripped 4 bases from V and 2 bases from J, with 6 bases between. CDR1 is SGHNT, CDR2 YYREEE, per germline (reference sequence). The CDR3 here is CASSRQQETQYF. In DNA, the CDR3 is TGTGCCAGCAGCCGACAGCAAGAGACCCAGTACTTC. Full variable domain (remainder filled in from reference TRBV5-4 and TRBJ2-5): ETGVTQSPTHLIKTRGQQVTLRCSSQSGHNTVSWYQQALGQGPQFIFQYYREEENGRGNFPPRFSGLQFPNYSSELNVNALELDDSALYLCASSRQQETQYFGPGTRLLVL.

This chain links TRBV24-1 with TRBJ1-2; D ambiguous. The CDR3 length is 13 residues. Germline V gives CDR1 KGHDR, CDR2 SFDVKD. Deletions cut 4 bases from V and 6 bases from J, with 11 bases between. CDR3 residues: CATSDQNDNGYTF. In DNA, the CDR3 is TGTGCCACCAGTGACCAGAATGACAATGGCTACACCTTC.

The V gene is TRBV28, the J gene TRBJ2-1, with TRBD2 identical over 7 bases. The CDR3 extends over 15 amino acids. The V and J ends lost 4 bases and 8 bases, in that order; junction bases with no gene match: 11. Germline CDR1 MDHEN, CDR2 SYDVKM. The CDR3 loop reads CASSSSGAGRDEQFF. CDR3 bases: TGTGCCAGCAGTTCCAGCGGGGCGGGGCGGGATGAGCAGTTCTTC.

The genes are TRBV11-2 and TRBJ1-3, with 7 nucleotides matching TRBD1. The CDR3 loop spans 15 amino acids. The germline CDR1 and CDR2 sequences are SGHAT and FQNNGV. Trimming took 3 bases from V and 4 from J; bases not matched to a gene: 6. CDR3 bases: TGTGCCAGCAGCTTGGGTCAGGGGGGCGGAAACACCATATATTTT. Translated: CASSLGQGGGNTIYF.

V and J are TRBV2 and TRBJ2-2; 9 bases map to TRBD1. The CDR3 is made up of 17 amino acids. The germline V gene has CDR1 SNHLY and CDR2 FYNNEI. The V segment lost 5 bases and the J segment 4 bases; nucleotides outside the gene matches: 11. The CDR3 here is CASSRGTGSPSTGELFF. The CDR3 coding sequence is TGTGCCAGCAGTAGAGGGACAGGGAGTCCGAGCACCGGGGAGCTGTTTTTT.

The V gene is TRBV24-1, the J gene TRBJ1-3; 7 nucleotides agree with TRBD1. Per the germline V gene, CDR1 is KGHDR and CDR2 is SFDVKD. CDR3 length: 18 amino acids. Trimming cost V 3 bases and J 0 bases; bases outside gene matches: 10. The chain's CDR3 is CATSDARGQIRSGNTIYF. CDR3 coding DNA: TGTGCCACCAGTGATGCCCGGGGACAGATCCGCTCTGGAAACACCATATATTTT.

CDR3 sequence: CASRTIAGAGGELFF. The CDR3 nucleotides read TGTGCCAGCAGGACGATAGCGGGAGCGGGCGGGGAGCTGTTTTTT. The V call is TRBV27, the J call TRBJ2-2, with TRBD2 identical over 9 bases. V was clipped by 6 bases and J by 7 bases; unmatched bases: 9. CDR1 is MNHEY, CDR2 SMNVEV, per germline (reference sequence). There are 15 residues in the CDR3.

In DNA, the CDR3 is TGTGCCAGTAAAGGGGGCCTCTTTAGCGGGAGTATGACCGGGGAGCTGTTTTTT. Protein sequence: CASKGGLFSGSMTGELFF. This chain links TRBV19 with TRBJ2-2; 9 nucleotides line up with TRBD2. Germline-derived CDR1 and CDR2 are LNHDA and SQIVND (reference sequence). The length of the CDR3 is 18 residues. The V and J ends lost 7 bases and 5 bases, in that order; junction bases with no gene match: 17.

This clone was counted only a few times. The chain combines TRBV6-2 or TRBV6-3 with TRBJ2-1, with D perhaps TRBD1 (6 bases). Trimming removed 2 bases from V and 1 base from J, with 12 bases in between. This CDR3 spans 16 amino acids. The germline gives CDR1 MNHEY, CDR2 SVGEGT. The CDR3 protein is CASSYPQGRSYNEQFF. The CDR3 nucleotides are TGTGCCAGCAGTTACCCACAGGGAAGATCCTACAATGAGCAGTTCTTC.

Only one count was recorded for this clone. V gene TRBV5-1 combines with J gene TRBJ2-7, with 11 bases aligning to TRBD2. The CDR3 has 16 residues. CDR1 SGHRS and CDR2 YFSETQ come from the germline V gene. The V and J ends lost 6 bases and 5 bases, in that order; junction bases with no gene match: 13. The CDR3 sequence: CASTPTIAGGSHEQYF. CDR3 nucleotides: TGCGCCAGCACGCCGACAATAGCGGGAGGGTCCCACGAGCAGTACTTC.

The V gene is TRBV24-1, the J gene TRBJ1-2, with TRBD1 matching over 7 bases. The ends lost 4 bases at V and 2 bases at J; junction bases unmatched: 6. Germline lookup yields CDR1 KGHDR and CDR2 SFDVKD. The CDR3 has 15 residues. As DNA, the CDR3 is TGTGCCACCAGTGACAACAGGGGAGGAAACTATGGCTACACCTTC. Translation gives CATSDNRGGNYGYTF.

This clone has just a few counts. This chain uses TRBV4-3 with TRBJ2-3; the match to TRBD2 covers 8 bases. The germline gives CDR1 LGHNA, CDR2 YSLEER. V was pared by 1 base and J by 8 bases, with 14 bases of the junction left unmatched. The CDR3 is 17 amino acids. CDR3 DNA: TGCGCCAGCAGCCAAGGAATTCTAGCGGGTGGCTTGAGTACGCAGTATTTT. Amino acid sequence: CASSQGILAGGLSTQYF.

About this clone itself: Distinct nucleotide sequences in the sample also encode this CDR3. V and J are TRBV7-9 and TRBJ2-7; D is unclear. The V gene lost 1 base and the J gene lost 4 bases, with 5 bases spanning the gap. The CDR3 has 12 amino acids. CDR1 and CDR2 (germline): SEHNR, FQNEAQ (reference sequence). The CDR3 bases are TGTGCCAGCAGCTTAGGGCAGTACGAGCAGTACTTC. The encoded protein is CASSLGQYEQYF.